These 16 T cell receptor beta chains were all obtained from the same sample, sequenced in a study of T-cell reconstitution after alpha-beta-depleted transplantation in children. Construction of the TCRbeta library involved unique molecular identifiers. TCRdb reprocessed the PCR reads with MiXCR, giving one entry per CDR3 protein. The sample lists just under 350,000 distinct CDR3 sequences; 15% to 20% were seen once. Sequenced material: PBMCs, mostly from graft donor cells, taken 360 days after TCRalphabeta/CD19-depleted stem cell transplant. The receptors come from a male patient aged 2 to 9 who had a stem cell transplant for acute lymphoblastic leukemia, so the T cells may come from the graft donor.

This clonotype was observed a few times. This chain links TRBV12-3 or TRBV12-4 with TRBJ1-4; D is ambiguous. The ends were cut back, 6 bases at V and 14 bases at J, with 13 bases in the middle. The CDR3 contains 11 residues. The CDR3, as DNA: TGTGCCAGCAGCCAATGGGAGGGTCTGTTTTTT. Encoded protein: CASSQWEGLFF.

This clonotype showed up just a few times. This chain links TRBV7-9 with TRBJ2-1; possible D gene TRBD2, 6 bases. The CDR3 contains 15 residues. Germline CDR1 SEHNR, CDR2 FQNEAQ (reference sequence). V was clipped by 5 bases and J by 4 bases, with 15 bases between them. CDR3 sequence: CASSPRDLLYNEQFF. As DNA, the CDR3 is TGTGCCAGCAGCCCCCGGGACTTACTATACAATGAGCAGTTCTTC.

CDR3 coding DNA: TGTGCCAGCAGCCAAGACAGCAGGGGTACCCAGCCCCAGCATTTT. It codes for CASSQDSRGTQPQHF. The chain employs TRBV4-2 and TRBJ1-5; TRBD1 is a possible D gene (6 bases). This CDR3 contains 15 residues. Germline V CDR1 and CDR2: LGHNA, YNFKEQ. V shed 0 bases and J shed 7 bases, with 13 bases lying between them.

In its sample, this clonotype was seen a few times. The chain links TRBV6-6 to TRBJ1-1, with D uncertain. This CDR3 comprises 13 residues. From germline, CDR1 is MNHNY and CDR2 SVGAGI (reference sequence). Trimming removed 5 bases from V and 5 bases from J, with 12 bases in between. The CDR3 DNA sequence: TGTGCCAGCAGTCCCGACGAAGGGACTGAAGCTTTCTTT. Amino acid sequence: CASSPDEGTEAFF.

V usage is TRBV4-3 and J usage is TRBJ2-7, with D perhaps matching TRBD2 (6 bases). Germline V gene sequence: CDR1 LGHNA, CDR2 YSLEER. The CDR3 is made up of 16 amino acids. Trimming stripped 2 bases from V and 1 base from J, with 15 bases between. CDR3 in DNA: TGCGCCAGCAGCCAATCGGCGTCTAGCGAGTCCTACGAGCAGTACTTC. This translates into CASSQSASSESYEQYF.

At least ten counts were recorded for this clonotype. The chain recombines TRBV7-2 with TRBJ2-3; TRBD2 matches 8 bases. This CDR3 is built from 15 residues. From germline, CDR1 is SGHTA and CDR2 FQGNSA. V dropped 2 bases and J dropped 2; count of bases not matched to a gene: 3. In DNA, the CDR3 is TGTGCCAGCAGCTTAAGGGGACTAGTCACAGATACGCAGTATTTT. It translates to CASSLRGLVTDTQYF.

This clonotype was found many times. At one boundary the junction diverges from the germline segment, which might be a read error. The chain joins TRBV12-3 or TRBV12-4 to TRBJ2-7; weak D call: TRBD1 (6 bases). The CDR3 is 13 residues long. The CDR3 DNA sequence: TGTGCCAGCAGCTTAGGACAGACCTACGAGCAGTACTTC. Protein product: CASSLGQTYEQYF.

This clonotype was observed a few times. This chain joins TRBV10-3 and TRBJ2-1; 9 bases map to TRBD2. This CDR3 spans 18 amino acids. CDR1 is ENHRY, CDR2 SYGVKD, per germline. V lost 4 bases and J lost 10; bases outside the gene matches: 20. The CDR3 is CAISAAPGSSGTLWEQFF. The CDR3 DNA reads as TGTGCCATCAGTGCCGCCCCCGGGTCTAGCGGGACCCTCTGGGAGCAGTTCTTC.

This chain uses TRBV24-1 with TRBJ2-1; D is perhaps TRBD1 (5 bases). The V gene lost 4 bases and the J gene lost 7 bases, with 19 bases spanning the gap. CDR1 and CDR2 from the germline V gene are KGHDR and SFDVKD. This CDR3 is 16 amino acids long. CDR3 in DNA: TGTGCCACCAGTGACCCTTACAGGTCCGACGGGAATGAGCAGTTCTTC. Protein sequence: CATSDPYRSDGNEQFF.

This chain connects TRBV5-5 to TRBJ1-5; 8 nucleotides match TRBD1. The CDR3 has 15 amino acids. The germline V gene encodes CDR1 SGHKS and CDR2 YYEKEE (reference sequence). Trimming at V came to 1 base and at J to 2 bases, leaving 2 bases not matched to a gene. CDR3 nucleotide sequence: TGTGCCAGCAGCTTGTCGGGACAGGGCAATCAGCCCCAGCATTTT. Protein sequence: CASSLSGQGNQPQHF.

This clonotype came up a few times. The chain joins TRBV10-3 to TRBJ2-3; 9 bases align to TRBD2. This CDR3 contains 13 residues. V lost 3 bases to trimming and J lost 5 bases; unmatched junction nucleotides: 0. CDR1 ENHRY and CDR2 SYGVKD come from the germline V gene. The CDR3 DNA reads TGTGCCATCAGTGAAGCGGGAGGAGATACGCAGTATTTT. Translating it yields CAISEAGGDTQYF.

The chain employs TRBV28 and TRBJ2-7, with 10 bases fitting TRBD2. V lost 7 bases to trimming and J lost 2 bases; unmatched junction nucleotides: 5. The CDR3 extends over 14 amino acids. The germline V gene has CDR1 MDHEN and CDR2 SYDVKM. In DNA, the CDR3 is TGTGCCAGCATAAACAGCGGGAGGGCCTACGAGCAGTACTTC. Its protein product is CASINSGRAYEQYF.

In nucleotides, the CDR3 is TGTGCCAGCACCCCCCTGGGGGGGTCCCGGGGGTACAATGAGCAGTTCTTC. Translating gives CASTPLGGSRGYNEQFF. The V call is TRBV12-3 or TRBV12-4, the J call TRBJ2-1; 7 bases map to TRBD2. V shed 7 bases and J 4 bases; nucleotides not matched to a gene: 16. The CDR3 totals 17 residues.

V gene TRBV7-3 combines with J gene TRBJ1-6, with D possibly being TRBD1 (5 bases). Germline V lookup: CDR1 SGHTA, CDR2 FQGTGA. Trimming shortened V by 5 bases and J by 8 bases, and 10 bases separated the two germline ends. The CDR3 contains 13 residues. The CDR3 coding sequence is TGTGCCAGCAGCCTCTCCAGGGATTCACCCCTCCACTTT. Translated, it gives CASSLSRDSPLHF.

The V and J genes are TRBV6-5 and TRBJ2-7, with D possibly matching TRBD1 (6 bases). CDR3 length: 14 amino acids. Germline CDR1 is MNHEY and CDR2 is SVGAGI. V gave up 2 bases and J gave up 3 bases, with 11 bases separating them. DNA of the CDR3: TGTGCCAGCAGTTACATTGCGGACAGCTACGAGCAGTACTTC. Translated, it gives CASSYIADSYEQYF.

This clonotype has just a few counts. The rearrangement uses TRBV7-9 and TRBJ1-1; D is unresolved. The CDR3 extends over 12 amino acids. Trimming took off 1 base at V and 7 bases at J, with 7 bases between the two ends. Germline CDR1 SEHNR, CDR2 FQNEAQ (reference sequence). CDR3 nucleotides: TGTGCCAGCAGCTTAGGTCAGATTGAAGCTTTCTTT. Residues: CASSLGQIEAFF. Combining the CDR3 with reference TRBV7-9 and TRBJ1-1 gives the whole variable domain DTGVSQNPRHKITKRGQNVTFRCDPISEHNRLYWYRQTLGQGPEFLTYFQNEAQLEKSRLLSDRFSAERPKGSFSTLEIQRTEQGDSAMYLCASSLGQIEAFFGQGTRLTVV.